The rows below give T cell receptor beta chains drawn from one sample of a study of blood T cell repertoires in COVID-19. Profiled with immunoSEQ multiplex PCR; TCRdb holds only in-frame clones, not every one. The sample lists 140,000 to 150,000 clones; 87% were seen once. Input material: PBMCs or T cells enriched from blood (not recorded which). The receptors originated from a man in his 60s who had recovered from COVID-19. Each CDR3 is given with its conserved first and last residue. A row's size may be missing; if present it is once, few, many or a size class.

j_gene: TRBJ1-5; v_gene: TRBV30; abundance: .; CDR3aa: CAWSAPGEVSYQPQHF
j_gene: TRBJ2-5; v_gene: TRBV7-3; abundance: .; CDR3aa: CASSVSSGSVAPPETQYF
j_gene: TRBJ1-1; v_gene: TRBV19; abundance: once; CDR3aa: CASSRATGGTEAFF
j_gene: TRBJ1-2; v_gene: TRBV29-1; abundance: .; CDR3aa: CSVGGESNYGYTF
j_gene: TRBJ2-5; v_gene: TRBV6-5; abundance: .; CDR3aa: CASNKGGSRTQYF
j_gene: TRBJ2-3; v_gene: TRBV4-1; abundance: .; CDR3aa: CASSELAGGPRTDTQYF
j_gene: TRBJ2-2; v_gene: TRBV5-4; abundance: .; CDR3aa: CASNLAGQVFF
j_gene: TRBJ2-7; v_gene: TRBV30; abundance: .; CDR3aa: CAWSWDRRSYEQYF
j_gene: TRBJ1-5; v_gene: TRBV10-2; abundance: few; CDR3aa: CATRENYSNQPQHF
j_gene: TRBJ2-7; v_gene: TRBV19; abundance: .; CDR3aa: CASRVTSGSYEQYF
j_gene: TRBJ2-2; v_gene: TRBV7-6; abundance: once; CDR3aa: CASSLGGLAVLGELFF
j_gene: TRBJ2-5; v_gene: TRBV9; abundance: .; CDR3aa: CASSVATGQETQYF
j_gene: TRBJ2-1; v_gene: TRBV9; abundance: .; CDR3aa: CASSVLAGGNEQFF
j_gene: TRBJ2-3; v_gene: TRBV19; abundance: .; CDR3aa: CASSIGQSTDTQYF
j_gene: TRBJ2-7; v_gene: TRBV5-4; abundance: once; CDR3aa: CASSLVSSVEQYF
j_gene: TRBJ1-6; v_gene: TRBV25-1; abundance: .; CDR3aa: CASSDLISPLHF
j_gene: TRBJ2-1; v_gene: TRBV5-4; abundance: .; CDR3aa: CASSLVTGYYNEQFF
j_gene: TRBJ1-4; v_gene: TRBV5-1; abundance: .; CDR3aa: CASSLTGRGSGEKLFF
j_gene: TRBJ1-2; v_gene: TRBV30; abundance: once; CDR3aa: CARGRDRWDYGYTF
j_gene: TRBJ2-2; v_gene: TRBV10-3; abundance: .; CDR3aa: CAIGNGQGTGELFF